The sequence of this T cell receptor beta chain was determined in a study of shared clonotypes between healthy human individuals. Each of the donors was a healthy adult who was HIV-negative and had not had a recent acute infection or vaccination. Unsorted samples drew genomic DNA from 100 million or so PBMCs. Points on this clone: Its matching antigen is unknown. This sample includes further DNA sequences coding for the same CDR3.

V was cut by 2 bases and J by 5 bases, with 6 bases left in between. CDR1 is SEHNR, CDR2 FQNEAQ, per germline (reference sequence). The CDR3 runs 12 residues. A deep-level run was used for the assay. TCRdb keeps only in-frame clones here, not all; method: immunoSEQ multiplex PCR. The sample shows fewer than 600,000 clones, around 74% of them seen only once. Whole-study results and caveats: Clonotype sharing among donors was expected to depend on sequencing depth.

Sequencing used PBMCs. The source of this sequence is a woman aged 40 to 50 in good health. Some clones in this sample may be carry-over from other donors' samples. V usage is TRBV7-9 and J usage is TRBJ2-5; D gene uncertain. This chain's CDR3 is CASSLSGETQYF. CDR3 in DNA: TGTGCCAGCAGCTTATCCGGGGAGACCCAGTACTTC.